Following are 24 T cell receptor beta chains from one sample sequenced in a study. TCRdb itself ran the RT-PCR reads through MiXCR, one entry per CDR3 protein. The sample lists about 680,000 distinct CDR3 sequences, 13% to 15% occurring once. Sequencing was done on a sample of memory CD4+ T cells from blood. The receptors come from a female donor in good health, serving as a healthy control.

In its sample, this clonotype was seen many times. This rearrangement joins TRBV10-3 to TRBJ1-3; TRBD1 matches at 8 bases. With V trimmed by 4 bases and J by 1 base, 9 bases remained unmatched. The CDR3 sequence is 17 residues long. Germline values: CDR1 ENHRY, CDR2 SYGVKD. CDR3 sequence reads: CAISAWQGADSGNTIYF. The CDR3, as DNA: TGTGCCATCAGTGCATGGCAGGGGGCGGATTCTGGAAACACCATATATTTT.

This clonotype was observed a handful of times. The rearrangement uses TRBV18 and TRBJ2-4; D unresolved. Germline V gene lookup returns CDR1 KGHSH and CDR2 LQKENI. Trimming took 2 bases from V and 3 from J, leaving 5 bases between them. The CDR3 is made up of 13 amino acids. In DNA form, the CDR3 reads TGTGCCAGCTCACCAGGGGACAAAAACATTCAGTACTTC. Its translation: CASSPGDKNIQYF.

Ten or more counts support this clonotype. This chain connects TRBV20-1 to TRBJ2-1; no firm D call. V shed 4 bases and J shed 13 bases, with 17 bases lying between them. Germline V gene sequence: CDR1 DFQATT, CDR2 SNEGSKA (reference sequence). The CDR3 has 12 residues. This CDR3 is CSATPTGPPQFF. The CDR3 DNA follows: TGCAGTGCTACCCCGACCGGGCCGCCCCAGTTCTTC.

The rearrangement uses TRBV28 and TRBJ2-7, with 11 bases lining up with TRBD1. This CDR3 contains 14 residues. Germline CDR1 reads MDHEN; CDR2 reads SYDVKM. Unmatched junction bases numbered 6, after V lost 4 bases and J lost 7 bases. For the CDR3, the DNA is TGTGCCAGCAGTTCTGCCGGGACAGGGGGGGAGCAGTACTTC. Translated: CASSSAGTGGEQYF.

The chain joins TRBV6-2 or TRBV6-3 to TRBJ1-2; the D gene is possibly TRBD1 (5 bases). CDR3 length: 15 residues. The germline gives CDR1 MNHEY, CDR2 SVGEGT. V lost 2 bases and J lost 4, with 14 bases in between. The CDR3 sequence: CASSYRGRESYGYTF. The CDR3 DNA follows: TGTGCCAGCAGTTACCGGGGACGGGAATCCTATGGCTACACCTTC.

The chain is built from TRBV3-1 and TRBJ1-1; D gene unclear. Per the germline V gene, CDR1 is LGHDT and CDR2 is YNNKEL (reference sequence). The CDR3 totals 11 residues. Trimming left V 6 bases short and J 4 bases short, with 6 bases between. CDR3 DNA sequence: TGTGCCAGCAGGAAAGCCACTGAAGCTTTCTTT. Protein sequence: CASRKATEAFF.

This chain connects TRBV7-8 to TRBJ2-2; perhaps D is TRBD1 or TRBD2 (6 bases each). CDR1 is SGHVS, CDR2 FQNEAQ, per germline. CDR3 size: 16 residues. V was shortened by 1 base and J by 3 bases, with 12 bases between the two germline ends. CDR3 protein: CASSLVQGGDTGELFF. The CDR3 DNA is TGTGCCAGCAGCTTAGTACAGGGCGGGGACACCGGGGAGCTGTTTTTT.

This clonotype was observed a handful of times. The CDR3 reads CASRAGLAGTDTQYF. CDR3 nucleotides: TGCGCCAGCAGAGCTGGACTAGCGGGCACAGATACGCAGTATTTT. The chain couples TRBV5-1 to TRBJ2-3, with 10 bases aligning to TRBD2. The CDR3 is 15 amino acids. V lost 5 bases, J lost 1 base, and 4 bases stayed unmatched. Germline values: CDR1 SGHRS, CDR2 YFSETQ.

This clonotype came up many times. The chain employs TRBV30 and TRBJ2-7; no clear D. The CDR3 totals 16 residues. Looked up from germline, CDR1 is GTSNPN and CDR2 is SVGIG (reference sequence). V gave up 0 bases and J gave up 2 bases, with 17 bases separating them. This CDR3 is CAWSVLASRRAYEQYF. DNA for the CDR3: TGTGCCTGGAGTGTACTGGCCTCGAGAAGGGCCTACGAGCAGTACTTC.

V and J are TRBV7-2 and TRBJ2-5; 7 nucleotides align to TRBD2. Per germline, CDR1 SGHTA and CDR2 FQGNSA. The CDR3 has 14 residues. Trimming cost V 5 bases and J 3 bases; bases outside gene matches: 6. The CDR3 loop is CASSPPSGEETQYF. CDR3 bases: TGTGCCAGCAGCCCCCCGAGCGGGGAAGAGACCCAGTACTTC.

This chain uses TRBV29-1 with TRBJ2-3, with 7 positions matching TRBD1. This CDR3 comprises 11 residues. The germline V gene encodes CDR1 SQVTM and CDR2 ANQGSEA. The J segment lost 9 bases and the V segment lost 3 bases, leaving 3 bases of the junction unmatched. The CDR3 DNA reads as TGCAGCGTTGAGCCGGACAGGACGCAGTATTTT. It codes for CSVEPDRTQYF.

The rearrangement joins TRBV7-6 to TRBJ1-2; the D is unclear. V was trimmed by 2 bases and J by 4 bases, leaving 14 bases between them. This CDR3 contains 15 residues. In germline, CDR1 is SGHVS, CDR2 FNYEAQ. Here the CDR3 DNA reads TGTGCCAGCAGCTTAAAGGCCGAGTCCGGCTATGGCTACACCTTC. Amino acid sequence: CASSLKAESGYGYTF. Drawing the rest from reference TRBV7-6 and TRBJ1-2, the complete variable domain is GAGVSQSPRYKVTKRGQDVALRCDPISGHVSLYWYRQALGQGPEFLTYFNYEAQQDKSGLPNDRFSAERPEGSISTLTIQRTEQRDSAMYRCASSLKAESGYGYTFGSGTRLTVV.

This clonotype has a handful of counts. This sequence joins TRBV5-1 and TRBJ2-3, with 9 positions matching TRBD2. Germline CDR1 SGHRS, CDR2 YFSETQ. CDR3 length: 17 residues. The V segment lost 4 bases and the J segment 2 bases; nucleotides outside the gene matches: 11. CDR3 protein: CASSHSLAGLNTDTQYF. The CDR3 nucleotides are TGCGCCAGCAGCCACTCACTAGCGGGTTTAAACACAGATACGCAGTATTTT.

This clonotype has ten or more counts. This chain links TRBV15 with TRBJ2-1; 8 positions agree with TRBD2. CDR3 length: 14 amino acids. Germline assignment: CDR1 LNHNV and CDR2 YYDKDF (reference sequence). J lost 9 bases, V lost 6 bases, and 10 bases had no gene match. The CDR3 is CATREGLASPEQFF. The CDR3, as DNA: TGTGCCACCAGGGAAGGACTAGCCTCCCCTGAGCAGTTCTTC.

This clonotype showed up many times. The chain employs TRBV20-1 and TRBJ2-1; D gene uncertain. Per germline, CDR1 DFQATT and CDR2 SNEGSKA (reference sequence). V was clipped by 3 bases and J by 13 bases, with 13 bases between them. The CDR3 spans 11 residues. The CDR3 is CSARIPPEQFF. The CDR3 bases are TGCAGTGCTAGGATTCCCCCTGAACAGTTCTTC.

This clonotype was seen at least ten times. J is TRBJ2-3 and V is TRBV29-1; 9 bases match TRBD1. J gave up 5 bases and V 6 bases, and 9 bases lay outside the gene matches. Per germline, CDR1 SQVTM and CDR2 ANQGSEA. CDR3 length: 14 residues. This CDR3 is CSVKTTGGVDTQYF. The CDR3 coding sequence is TGCAGCGTGAAAACTACAGGGGGCGTAGATACGCAGTATTTT.

This clonotype was observed once. V and J are TRBV7-9 and TRBJ2-2; 7 bases match TRBD2. CDR1 is SEHNR and CDR2 is FQNEAQ in the germline V gene (reference sequence). The CDR3 runs 16 residues. The ends lost 1 base at V and 6 bases at J; junction bases unmatched: 8. As DNA, the CDR3 is TGTGCCAGCAGCTTAGGACTAGCTCGGGAACCCGGGGAGCTGTTTTTT. This gives the protein CASSLGLAREPGELFF.

The chain employs TRBV20-1 and TRBJ1-2, with TRBD1 matching 7 bases. This CDR3 spans 13 amino acids. The V segment lost 3 bases and the J segment 4 bases; nucleotides outside the gene matches: 5. CDR1 is DFQATT, CDR2 SNEGSKA, per germline (reference sequence). The CDR3 loop reads CSARVQGSYGYTF. In DNA form, the CDR3 reads TGCAGTGCTAGGGTACAGGGGAGCTATGGCTACACCTTC.

The chain joins TRBV27 to TRBJ2-6; weak D call: TRBD2 (5 bases). This CDR3 spans 13 amino acids. The germline V gene encodes CDR1 MNHEY and CDR2 SMNVEV (reference sequence). V dropped 3 bases and J dropped 9 bases, with 9 bases sitting between them. CDR3 protein: CASSFGGSNVLTF. In nucleotides, the CDR3 is TGTGCCAGCAGTTTTGGAGGTAGCAACGTCCTGACTTTC.

The chain is built from TRBV5-1 and TRBJ1-2; perhaps TRBD1 as D (5 bases). CDR1 is SGHRS, CDR2 YFSETQ, per germline. The CDR3 totals 17 residues. Deletions cut 4 bases from V and 4 bases from J, with 23 bases between. CDR3 amino acids: CASSPGGTEAFAYGYTF. CDR3 DNA: TGCGCCAGCAGCCCGGGAGGGACCGAAGCCTTTGCCTATGGCTACACCTTC.

This clonotype was detected many times. The chain has TRBV20-1 and TRBJ2-7; the match to TRBD1 covers 7 bases. The germline V gene encodes CDR1 DFQATT and CDR2 SNEGSKA (reference sequence). After removal of 2 bases from V and 5 bases from J, the junction contained 12 bases not matched to a gene. The CDR3 has 15 amino acids. Written as DNA, the CDR3 is TGCAGTGCTAGACCGGTAGGCAGGGGGTATAACGAGCAGTACTTC. This gives the protein CSARPVGRGYNEQYF.

The sample holds a few counts of this clonotype. The chain employs TRBV5-1 and TRBJ2-5, with 10 nucleotides matching TRBD2. The CDR3 has 16 amino acids. V dropped 0 bases and J dropped 0; count of bases not matched to a gene: 2. Germline CDR1 SGHRS, CDR2 YFSETQ. CDR3 loop: CASSLGTSGYQETQYF. CDR3 coding DNA: TGCGCCAGCAGCTTGGGGACTAGCGGATACCAAGAGACCCAGTACTTC.

This clonotype was detected a few times. The CDR3 region has the DNA TGTGCCAGCTCATTAACAGGGCCCAATCAGCCCCAGCATTTT. Encoded protein: CASSLTGPNQPQHF. The chain has TRBV18 and TRBJ1-5; D may be TRBD1 (6 bases). Germline V gives CDR1 KGHSH, CDR2 LQKENI. V shed 5 bases and J shed 3 bases, with 11 bases lying between them. This CDR3 contains 14 residues.

The chain has TRBV6-2 or TRBV6-3 and TRBJ1-1; 8 nucleotides align to TRBD1. Trimming took 6 bases from V and 0 from J; bases not matched to a gene: 12. CDR3 length: 17 residues. CDR1 and CDR2 (germline): MNHEY, SVGEGT. CDR3 in amino acids: CASRRDRMSNMNTEAFF. The CDR3 coding sequence is TGTGCCAGCAGAAGGGACAGGATGTCCAACATGAACACTGAAGCTTTCTTT.